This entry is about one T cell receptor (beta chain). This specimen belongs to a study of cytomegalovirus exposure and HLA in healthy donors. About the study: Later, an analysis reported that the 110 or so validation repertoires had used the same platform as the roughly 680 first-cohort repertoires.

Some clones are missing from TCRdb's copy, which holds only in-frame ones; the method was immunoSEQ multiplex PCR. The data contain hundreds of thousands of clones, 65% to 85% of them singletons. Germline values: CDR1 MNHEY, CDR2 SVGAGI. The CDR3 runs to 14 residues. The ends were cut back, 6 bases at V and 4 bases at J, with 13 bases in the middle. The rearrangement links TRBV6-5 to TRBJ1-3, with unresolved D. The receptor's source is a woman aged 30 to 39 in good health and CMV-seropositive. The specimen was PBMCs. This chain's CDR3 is CASSRDPEGNTIYF. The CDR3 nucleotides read TGTGCCAGCAGCCGCGACCCAGAAGGAAACACCATATATTTT.